One sample yielded the 23 T cell receptor beta chains listed below, sequenced in a study of PD-1 blockade in classical Hodgkin lymphoma (dated by TCRdb to about 2020). To prepare the library, the immunoSEQ multiplex PCR assay was applied. Sourced from immuneACCESS, this table was stored by TCRdb with only in-frame sequences that have V and J called. A share of the clones is absent; for the studies checked, an unresolved V gene accounts for under half, and the remainder has no known explanation. The sample table lists tens of thousands of clones, just over 90% of them with a count of one. The top ten clonotypes cover 8% of the sample. The sample's time point label, decoded: cycle 1 day 1 (C1D1), immediately before nivolumab initiation. All trial patients had relapsed after autologous stem cell transplantation, with cohorts A, B and C differing in prior brentuximab vedotin exposure. The starting material was peripheral blood mononuclear cells (PBMCs), obtained at baseline. The receptors originated from a human donor with classical Hodgkin lymphoma.

J is TRBJ2-5 and V is TRBV27; possible D gene TRBD2, 6 bases. The V gene's germline CDR1 is MNHEY and CDR2 SMNVEV (reference sequence). This CDR3 region has 13 residues. With 4 bases removed from V and 5 bases from J, the gap between germline ends came to 11 bases. Written as DNA, the CDR3 is TGTGCCAGCAGTTACTCGGGGGTGGAGACCCAGTACTTC. It specifies CASSYSGVETQYF.

This rearrangement joins TRBV15 to TRBJ1-1; D gene uncertain. The V end was cut by 3 bases, the J end by 2 bases, with 16 bases between. The CDR3 runs 16 residues. CDR1 and CDR2 from the germline V gene are LNHNV and YYDKDF (reference sequence). CDR3 sequence reads: CATSRYLGRYNTEAFF. In DNA form, the CDR3 reads TGTGCCACCAGCAGGTATTTAGGACGGTACAACACTGAAGCTTTCTTT.

This clone was recorded once. V and J are TRBV15 and TRBJ2-2; no clear D gene. V was pared by 0 bases and J by 6 bases, with 8 bases between. This CDR3 spans 14 amino acids. CDR1 and CDR2 from the germline V gene are LNHNV and YYDKDF (reference sequence). The CDR3 sequence: CATSREVGAGELFF. The CDR3 DNA follows: TGTGCCACCAGCAGAGAAGTTGGGGCCGGGGAGCTGTTTTTT.

The chain joins TRBV19 to TRBJ2-2; D is unclear. The CDR3 is made up of 13 amino acids. CDR1 LNHDA and CDR2 SQIVND come from the germline V gene (reference sequence). V dropped 5 bases and J dropped 1 base, with 5 bases sitting between them. CDR3 sequence (DNA): TGTGCCAGTAGTGTCCTGAACACCGGGGAGCTGTTTTTT. Translated, it gives CASSVLNTGELFF.

V and J are TRBV7-9 and TRBJ2-2, with D hard to call. The CDR3 is 14 amino acids. The germline gives CDR1 SEHNR, CDR2 FQNEAQ (reference sequence). Trimming left V 2 bases short and J 5 bases short, with 9 bases between. CDR3 sequence (DNA): TGTGCCAGCAGCTTAAGTGCCGTGACCGGGGAGCTGTTTTTT. Its protein product is CASSLSAVTGELFF.

The V and J genes are TRBV11-2 and TRBJ2-7, with a possible D match to TRBD1 (6 bases). The CDR3 totals 15 residues. From germline, CDR1 is SGHAT and CDR2 FQNNGV. Between the trimmed V and J ends, which lost 2 bases and 3 bases, there was a span of 14 bases. The DNA of the CDR3 is TGTGCCAGCAGCTTAATAAGGGGGATCAACTACGAGCAGTACTTC. This encodes CASSLIRGINYEQYF.

The chain recombines TRBV7-9 with TRBJ2-7; tentatively, D is TRBD2 (5 bases). Per germline, CDR1 SEHNR and CDR2 FQNEAQ (reference sequence). The CDR3 is 16 residues long. V lost 1 base and J lost 0, with 13 bases in between. The CDR3 region has the DNA TGTGCCAGCAGCTTAGACAATTGGGCGGGCTCCTACGAGCAGTACTTC. As protein: CASSLDNWAGSYEQYF. Using reference TRBV7-9 and TRBJ2-7 for the parts outside the CDR3, the full variable domain is DTGVSQNPRHKITKRGQNVTFRCDPISEHNRLYWYRQTLGQGPEFLTYFQNEAQLEKSRLLSDRFSAERPKGSFSTLEIQRTEQGDSAMYLCASSLDNWAGSYEQYFGPGTRLTVT.

This chain links TRBV18 with TRBJ1-4; 8 bases line up with TRBD1. The CDR3 runs to 15 residues. Trimming cost V 0 bases and J 5 bases; bases outside gene matches: 2. In germline, CDR1 is KGHSH, CDR2 LQKENI. CDR3 region: CASSPPRTGNEKLFF. In DNA form, the CDR3 reads TGTGCCAGCTCACCACCTAGGACAGGGAATGAAAAACTGTTTTTT.

The chain links TRBV11-2 to TRBJ2-2; D possibly uses TRBD1 or TRBD2 (5 bases each). Germline V gene data show CDR1 as SGHAT and CDR2 as FQNNGV. This CDR3 spans 16 amino acids. Trimming shortened V by 10 bases and J by 5 bases, and 23 bases separated the two germline ends. DNA of the CDR3: TGTGCCATCCCGACGACCCGGGGTCGACAGACCGGGGAGCTGTTTTTT. It codes for CAIPTTRGRQTGELFF.

V gene TRBV14 combines with J gene TRBJ2-2; D unclear. The V end lost 4 bases, the J end lost 0 bases, and 12 bases lay between the germline ends. In germline, CDR1 is SGHDN, CDR2 FVKESK. The CDR3 has 16 residues. The CDR3 spells CASSPRLAANTGELFF. CDR3 nucleotide sequence: TGTGCCAGCAGCCCCCGGTTGGCCGCGAACACCGGGGAGCTGTTTTTT. The whole variable domain, filled in from reference TRBV14 and TRBJ2-2, reads EAGVTQFPSHSVIEKGQTVTLRCDPISGHDNLYWYRRVMGKEIKFLLHFVKESKQDESGMPNNRFLAERTGGTYSTLKVQPAELEDSGVYFCASSPRLAANTGELFFGEGSRLTVL.

This chain connects TRBV6-5 to TRBJ1-2; D remains ambiguous. V gave up 6 bases and J gave up 0 bases, with 14 bases separating them. CDR1 is MNHEY and CDR2 is SVGAGI in the germline V gene. The CDR3 totals 15 residues. CDR3 nucleotides: TGTGCCAGCAGCCCGGTATGGAGTTCTAACTATGGCTACACCTTC. Its translation: CASSPVWSSNYGYTF.

J is TRBJ2-3 and V is TRBV9; tentatively, D is TRBD1 (6 bases). Germline V gives CDR1 SGDLS, CDR2 YYNGEE. The CDR3 spans 17 residues. Trimming removed 0 bases from V and 2 bases from J, with 16 bases in between. CDR3 protein: CASSVVSGVLNTDTQYF. For the CDR3, the DNA is TGTGCCAGCAGCGTAGTTTCAGGGGTGCTAAACACAGATACGCAGTATTTT.

The chain uses TRBV6-1 and TRBJ2-5; TRBD2 aligns across 10 bases. The germline V gene encodes CDR1 MNHNS and CDR2 SASEGT. The CDR3 sequence is 14 residues long. V gave up 8 bases and J gave up 2 bases; unmatched junction bases: 5. The CDR3 here is CASDLAGEQETQYF. The CDR3 coding sequence is TGTGCCAGCGACCTAGCGGGGGAGCAAGAGACCCAGTACTTC.

J is TRBJ2-1 and V is TRBV5-8; TRBD2 matches at 13 bases. CDR3 length: 14 amino acids. Germline V CDR1 and CDR2: SGHTS, YDEGEE. J was trimmed by 5 bases and V by 7 bases; bases with no gene match: 3. Here the CDR3 reads CASGGLAGDNEQFF. CDR3 sequence (DNA): TGTGCCAGCGGCGGACTAGCGGGAGACAATGAGCAGTTCTTC.

The chain couples TRBV11-2 to TRBJ2-2; D is uncertain. V shed 2 bases and J shed 0 bases, with 10 bases lying between them. Germline loops: CDR1 SGHAT, CDR2 FQNNGV. The length of the CDR3 is 16 residues. The CDR3 sequence: CASSLSTNANTGELFF. The CDR3 DNA follows: TGTGCCAGCAGCTTATCTACCAACGCGAACACCGGGGAGCTGTTTTTT.

This chain links TRBV7-9 with TRBJ1-1, with a possible D match to TRBD1 (5 bases). Germline CDR1 reads SEHNR; CDR2 reads FQNEAQ (reference sequence). The germline V and J ends were trimmed by 4 bases and 5 bases, with 11 bases remaining between them. The CDR3 runs 13 residues. The CDR3 is CASSSSEGTEAFF. In nucleotides, the CDR3 is TGTGCCAGCAGCTCCTCTGAGGGGACTGAAGCTTTCTTT. Full variable domain (outside the CDR3, taken from reference TRBV7-9 and TRBJ1-1): DTGVSQNPRHKITKRGQNVTFRCDPISEHNRLYWYRQTLGQGPEFLTYFQNEAQLEKSRLLSDRFSAERPKGSFSTLEIQRTEQGDSAMYLCASSSSEGTEAFFGQGTRLTVV.

This chain joins TRBV27 and TRBJ2-3; D is unclear. Germline V gene data show CDR1 as MNHEY and CDR2 as SMNVEV (reference sequence). The CDR3 is 19 residues long. Trimming pared 6 bases from V and 0 bases from J, leaving 25 bases between. The CDR3 DNA reads as TGTGCCAGCAGAAGTCCCGTACCACTGCACCAGGCTAGCACAGATACGCAGTATTTT. Translated, it gives CASRSPVPLHQASTDTQYF.

The chain has TRBV4-1 and TRBJ1-4, with 10 nucleotides matching TRBD1. The germline gives CDR1 MGHRA, CDR2 YSYEKL. Unmatched junction bases numbered 6, after V lost 1 base and J lost 7 bases. This CDR3 comprises 16 residues. Written as DNA, the CDR3 is TGCGCCAGCAGCCAAGGGGACAGGGGTTGGAGTGAAAAACTGTTTTTT. It yields the protein CASSQGDRGWSEKLFF.

This clone was found once. This chain connects TRBV7-3 to TRBJ2-3, with 10 bases identical to TRBD2. V dropped 6 bases and J dropped 2; count of bases not matched to a gene: 8. The CDR3 sequence is 16 residues long. Germline CDR1 is SGHTA and CDR2 is FQGTGA. CDR3 residues: CASSQLAGGTTDTQYF. The CDR3 nucleotides read TGTGCCAGCAGTCAATTAGCGGGGGGAACCACAGATACGCAGTATTTT.

The chain couples TRBV27 to TRBJ2-7, with D possibly matching TRBD2 (5 bases). CDR3 length equals 14 residues. V lost 5 bases to trimming and J lost 5 bases, with 16 bases between them. The V gene's germline CDR1 is MNHEY and CDR2 SMNVEV (reference sequence). The CDR3: CASSPRTWAHEQYF. The CDR3 bases are TGTGCCAGCAGTCCCCGGACTTGGGCCCACGAGCAGTACTTC.

The chain recombines TRBV6-5 with TRBJ2-4; 7 bases are shared with TRBD2. Germline CDR1 is MNHEY and CDR2 is SVGAGI. J gave up 1 base and V 0 bases, and 3 bases lay outside the gene matches. The CDR3 loop spans 16 amino acids. The CDR3 DNA is TGTGCCAGCAGTTACTCGAGGGAGGGGGCCAAAAACATTCAGTACTTC. Encoded protein: CASSYSREGAKNIQYF.

The chain carries TRBV5-4 and TRBJ2-2; 10 bases agree with TRBD2. This CDR3 spans 19 amino acids. Germline CDR1 and CDR2: SGHNT and YYREEE (reference sequence). After removal of 0 bases from V and 5 bases from J, the junction contained 13 bases not matched to a gene. The chain's CDR3 is CASSLGTPSGGHFTGELFF. In DNA form, the CDR3 reads TGTGCCAGCAGCTTGGGAACTCCTAGCGGGGGCCATTTTACCGGGGAGCTGTTTTTT. Filled out from reference TRBV5-4 and TRBJ2-2, the complete variable domain reads ETGVTQSPTHLIKTRGQQVTLRCSSQSGHNTVSWYQQALGQGPQFIFQYYREEENGRGNFPPRFSGLQFPNYSSELNVNALELDDSALYLCASSLGTPSGGHFTGELFFGEGSRLTVL.

V is TRBV23-1 and J is TRBJ1-3, with 10 nucleotides matching TRBD1. TRBV23-1 is designated an ORF whose function remains uncertain. The CDR3 extends over 15 amino acids. After removal of 4 bases from V and 2 bases from J, the junction contained 2 bases not matched to a gene. CDR3 sequence (DNA): TGCGCCAGCAGTCCCGACAGGGGGCCTGGAAACACCATATATTTT. Its protein product is CASSPDRGPGNTIYF.